This T cell receptor (beta chain) was identified in a study of shared clonotypes between healthy human individuals. Here immunoSEQ multiplex PCR was the method, and the copy in TCRdb shows in-frame clones only, minus some. The table includes about 2 million clones, 90% to 95% detected once. Study-level results: Among the subsets, naive ones generally showed larger estimated richness than memory ones.

On this clone itself: Its antigen is still unknown.

In germline, CDR1 is SGHTS, CDR2 YDEGEE. Trimming at V came to 4 bases and at J to 1 base, leaving 9 bases not matched to a gene. The length of the CDR3 is 17 residues. This sequence joins TRBV5-8 and TRBJ2-5, with 11 bases fitting TRBD2. Sequenced material: naive CD4+ T cells sorted from blood. As for subset: CD45RA+ positively selected. This clonotype was obtained from a man younger than 35 in good health. CDR3: CASSPLTSGGPQETQYF. The CDR3 region has the DNA TGTGCCAGCAGCCCCCTTACTAGCGGGGGCCCCCAAGAGACCCAGTACTTC. The full variable domain, rest sourced from reference TRBV5-8 and TRBJ2-5, is EAGVTQSPTHLIKTRGQQATLRCSPISGHTSVYWYQQALGLGLQFLLWYDEGEERNRGNFPPRFSGRQFPNYSSELNVNALELEDSALYLCASSPLTSGGPQETQYFGPGTRLLVL.